This entry features one TCR beta chain sequence. Per the study methods: The assay estimated nucleated cells by amplifying reference gene primers. This table comes from immunoSEQ multiplex PCR, and its TCRdb copy is limited to in-frame clones, with some not included. The V and J calls and the clone size are those of that table, but D and trimming were determined from the DNA. The table lists over 70,000 clones, 84% of them singletons. The sample is drawn from a study of blood T cell repertoires in COVID-19. Across the whole study: The United States, Italy and Spain provided the acute and convalescent COVID-19 samples. The analysed material was cDNA or gDNA that came from T cells, B-cell-depleted T cells, or PBMCs.

Germline CDR1 reads SQVTM; CDR2 reads ANQGSEA. Trimming at V came to 5 bases and at J to 7 bases, leaving 6 bases not matched to a gene. The CDR3 spans 13 residues. The J gene is TRBJ2-1, the V gene TRBV29-1, with TRBD1 matching over 9 bases. The TCR sequence derives from a human donor in a cohort sampled during active COVID-19. The sequencing input was peripheral blood. The CDR3 DNA reads TGCAGCGTTAGTCGACAGGGGGAGAATGAGCAGTTCTTC. It specifies CSVSRQGENEQFF.